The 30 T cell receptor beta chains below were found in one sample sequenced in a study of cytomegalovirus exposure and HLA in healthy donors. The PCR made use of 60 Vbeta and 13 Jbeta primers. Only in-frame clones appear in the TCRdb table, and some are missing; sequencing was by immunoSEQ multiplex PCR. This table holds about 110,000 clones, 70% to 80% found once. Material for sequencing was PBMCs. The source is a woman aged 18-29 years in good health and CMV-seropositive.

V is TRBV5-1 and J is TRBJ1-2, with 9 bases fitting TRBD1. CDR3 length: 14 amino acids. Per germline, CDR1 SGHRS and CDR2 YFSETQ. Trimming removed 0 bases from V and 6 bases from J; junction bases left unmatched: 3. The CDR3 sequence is CASSLGDREDGYTF. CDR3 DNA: TGCGCCAGCAGCTTGGGGGACAGGGAAGATGGCTACACCTTC.

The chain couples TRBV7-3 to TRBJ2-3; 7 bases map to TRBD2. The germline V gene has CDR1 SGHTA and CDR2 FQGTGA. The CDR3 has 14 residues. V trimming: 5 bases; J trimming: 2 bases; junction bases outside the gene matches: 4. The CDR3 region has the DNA TGTGCCAGCAGCAGAGCGGGGTCCACAGATACGCAGTATTTT. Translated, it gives CASSRAGSTDTQYF.

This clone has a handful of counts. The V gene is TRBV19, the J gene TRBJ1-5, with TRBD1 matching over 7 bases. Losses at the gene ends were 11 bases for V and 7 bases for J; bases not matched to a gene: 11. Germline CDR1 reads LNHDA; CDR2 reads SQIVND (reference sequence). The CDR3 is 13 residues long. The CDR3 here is CAGGQTFLQPQHF. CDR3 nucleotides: TGTGCCGGGGGACAGACTTTCCTCCAGCCCCAGCATTTT.

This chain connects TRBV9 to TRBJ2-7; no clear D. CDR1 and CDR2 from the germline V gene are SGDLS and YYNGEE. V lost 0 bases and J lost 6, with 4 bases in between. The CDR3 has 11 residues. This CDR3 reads CASSVGGEQYF. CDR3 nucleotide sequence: TGTGCCAGCAGCGTAGGAGGCGAGCAGTACTTC.

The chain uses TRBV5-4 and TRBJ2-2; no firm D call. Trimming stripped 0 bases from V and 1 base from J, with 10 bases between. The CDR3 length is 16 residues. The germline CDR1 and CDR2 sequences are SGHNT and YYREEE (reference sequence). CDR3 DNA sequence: TGTGCCAGCAGCTTGGCTAACCAGCGGAACACCGGGGAGCTGTTTTTT. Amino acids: CASSLANQRNTGELFF.

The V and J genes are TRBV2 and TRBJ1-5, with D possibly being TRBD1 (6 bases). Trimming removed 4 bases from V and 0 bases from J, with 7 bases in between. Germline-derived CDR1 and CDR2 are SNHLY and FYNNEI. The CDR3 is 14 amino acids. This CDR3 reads CASSGRGSNQPQHF. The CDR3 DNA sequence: TGTGCCAGCAGTGGCAGGGGTAGCAATCAGCCCCAGCATTTT.

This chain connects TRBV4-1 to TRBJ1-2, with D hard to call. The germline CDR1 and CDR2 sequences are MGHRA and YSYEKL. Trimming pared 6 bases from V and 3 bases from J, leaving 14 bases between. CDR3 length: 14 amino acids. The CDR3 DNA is TGCGCCAGCAGGTGGGGTACCGGGGACTATGGCTACACCTTC. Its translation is CASRWGTGDYGYTF.

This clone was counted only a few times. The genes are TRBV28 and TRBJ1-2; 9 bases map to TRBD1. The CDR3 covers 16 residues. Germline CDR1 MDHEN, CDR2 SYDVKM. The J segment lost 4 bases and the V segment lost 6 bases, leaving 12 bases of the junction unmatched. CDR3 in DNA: TGTGCCAGCAGCTCTCCTCCCCCGGGACAGGGCTATGGCTACACCTTC. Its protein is CASSSPPPGQGYGYTF.

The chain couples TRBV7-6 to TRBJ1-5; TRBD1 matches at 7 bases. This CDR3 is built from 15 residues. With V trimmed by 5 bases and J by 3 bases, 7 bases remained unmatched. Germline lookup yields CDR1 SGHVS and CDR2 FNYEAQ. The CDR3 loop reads CASSPTGFVNQPQHF. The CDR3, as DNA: TGTGCCAGCAGCCCGACAGGGTTTGTCAATCAGCCCCAGCATTTT.

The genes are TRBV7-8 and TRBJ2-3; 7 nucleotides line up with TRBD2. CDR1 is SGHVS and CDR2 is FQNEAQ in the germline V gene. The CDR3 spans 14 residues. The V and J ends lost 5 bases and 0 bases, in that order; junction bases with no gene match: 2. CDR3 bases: TGTGCCAGCAGCCCTAGCGGAAGCACAGATACGCAGTATTTT. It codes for CASSPSGSTDTQYF. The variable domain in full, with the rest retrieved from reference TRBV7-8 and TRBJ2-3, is GAGVSQSPRYKVAKRGQDVALRCDPISGHVSLFWYQQALGQGPEFLTYFQNEAQLDKSGLPSDRFFAERPEGSVSTLKIQRTQQEDSAVYLCASSPSGSTDTQYFGPGTRLTVL.

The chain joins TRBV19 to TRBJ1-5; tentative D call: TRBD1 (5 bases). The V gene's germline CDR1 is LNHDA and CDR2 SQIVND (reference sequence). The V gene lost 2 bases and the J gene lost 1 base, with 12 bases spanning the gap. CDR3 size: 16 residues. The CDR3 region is CASSIWGRASNQPQHF. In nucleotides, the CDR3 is TGTGCCAGTAGTATATGGGGGAGGGCCAGCAATCAGCCCCAGCATTTT.

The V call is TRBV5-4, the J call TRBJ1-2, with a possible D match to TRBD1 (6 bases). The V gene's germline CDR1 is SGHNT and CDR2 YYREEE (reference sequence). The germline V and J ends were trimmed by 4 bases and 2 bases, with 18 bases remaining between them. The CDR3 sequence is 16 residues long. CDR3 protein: CASSTLHRDINYGYTF. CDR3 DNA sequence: TGTGCCAGCAGCACCCTGCACCGGGACATAAACTATGGCTACACCTTC.

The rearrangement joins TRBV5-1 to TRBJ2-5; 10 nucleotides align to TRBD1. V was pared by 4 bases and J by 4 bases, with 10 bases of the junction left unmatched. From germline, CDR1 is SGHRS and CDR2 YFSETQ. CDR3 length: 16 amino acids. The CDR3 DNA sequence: TGCGCCAGCAGCGAAGGACAGGGGGGAAGAGGAGAGACCCAGTACTTC. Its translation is CASSEGQGGRGETQYF. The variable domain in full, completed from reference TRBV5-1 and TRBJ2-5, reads KAGVTQTPRYLIKTRGQQVTLSCSPISGHRSVSWYQQTPGQGLQFLFEYFSETQRNKGNFPGRFSGRQFSNSRSEMNVSTLELGDSALYLCASSEGQGGRGETQYFGPGTRLLVL.

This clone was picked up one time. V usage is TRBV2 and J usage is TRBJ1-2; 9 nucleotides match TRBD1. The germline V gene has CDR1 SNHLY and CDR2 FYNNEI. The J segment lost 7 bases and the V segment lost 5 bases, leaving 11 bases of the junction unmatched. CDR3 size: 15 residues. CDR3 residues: CASSPSPDRGAGYTF. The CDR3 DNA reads TGTGCCAGCAGTCCTTCACCGGACAGGGGCGCTGGCTACACCTTC. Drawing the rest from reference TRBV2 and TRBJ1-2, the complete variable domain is EPEVTQTPSHQVTQMGQEVILRCVPISNHLYFYWYRQILGQKVEFLVSFYNNEISEKSEIFDDQFSVERPDGSNFTLKIRSTKLEDSAMYFCASSPSPDRGAGYTFGSGTRLTVV.

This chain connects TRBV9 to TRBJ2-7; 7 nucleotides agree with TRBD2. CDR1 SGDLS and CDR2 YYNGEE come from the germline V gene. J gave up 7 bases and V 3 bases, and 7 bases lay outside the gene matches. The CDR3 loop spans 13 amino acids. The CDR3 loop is CASSEPSGREQYF. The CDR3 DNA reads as TGTGCCAGCAGCGAGCCCTCCGGGAGGGAGCAGTACTTC. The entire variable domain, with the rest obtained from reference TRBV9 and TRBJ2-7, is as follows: DSGVTQTPKHLITATGQRVTLRCSPRSGDLSVYWYQQSLDQGLQFLIQYYNGEERAKGNILERFSAQQFPDLHSELNLSSLELGDSALYFCASSEPSGREQYFGPGTRLTVT.

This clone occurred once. DNA of the CDR3: TGTGCCAGCAGCCCAACAGCTTACACAGATACGCAGTATTTT. As protein: CASSPTAYTDTQYF. V gene TRBV5-6 combines with J gene TRBJ2-3, with D unclear. The length of the CDR3 is 14 residues. Germline V gives CDR1 SGHDT, CDR2 YYEEEE. Trimming stripped 4 bases from V and 2 bases from J, with 11 bases between.

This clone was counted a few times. The CDR3 loop reads CASSYALAGGADTQYF. As DNA, the CDR3 is TGTGCCAGCAGTTATGCACTAGCGGGAGGGGCAGATACGCAGTATTTT. This chain links TRBV6-5 with TRBJ2-3; 13 positions agree with TRBD2. Germline-derived CDR1 and CDR2 are MNHEY and SVGAGI. V trimming: 3 bases; J trimming: 4 bases; junction bases outside the gene matches: 4. The CDR3 is made up of 16 amino acids.

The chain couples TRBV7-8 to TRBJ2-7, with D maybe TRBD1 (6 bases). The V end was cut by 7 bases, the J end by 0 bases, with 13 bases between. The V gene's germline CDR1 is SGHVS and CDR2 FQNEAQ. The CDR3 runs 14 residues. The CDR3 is CASTIRDTSYEQYF. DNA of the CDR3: TGTGCCAGCACGATCCGGGACACCTCCTACGAGCAGTACTTC.

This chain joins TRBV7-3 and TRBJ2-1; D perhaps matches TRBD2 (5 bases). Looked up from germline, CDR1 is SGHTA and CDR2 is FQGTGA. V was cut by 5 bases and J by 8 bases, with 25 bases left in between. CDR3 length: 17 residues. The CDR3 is CASSRPGKVPGADEQFF. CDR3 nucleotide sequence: TGTGCCAGCAGCCGTCCGGGGAAAGTCCCAGGAGCTGATGAGCAGTTCTTC.

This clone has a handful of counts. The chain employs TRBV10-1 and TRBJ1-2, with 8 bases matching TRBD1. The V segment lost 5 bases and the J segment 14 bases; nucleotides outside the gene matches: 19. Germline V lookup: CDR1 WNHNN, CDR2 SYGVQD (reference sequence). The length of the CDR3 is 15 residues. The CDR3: CASSLARPGQDKKTF. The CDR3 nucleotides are TGCGCCAGCAGTCTAGCCAGGCCGGGACAGGACAAGAAAACCTTC.

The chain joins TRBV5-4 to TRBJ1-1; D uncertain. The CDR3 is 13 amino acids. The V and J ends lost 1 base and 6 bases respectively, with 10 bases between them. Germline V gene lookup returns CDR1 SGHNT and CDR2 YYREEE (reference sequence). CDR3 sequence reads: CASSLTELAEAFF. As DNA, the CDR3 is TGTGCCAGCAGCTTGACGGAGCTGGCTGAAGCTTTCTTT.

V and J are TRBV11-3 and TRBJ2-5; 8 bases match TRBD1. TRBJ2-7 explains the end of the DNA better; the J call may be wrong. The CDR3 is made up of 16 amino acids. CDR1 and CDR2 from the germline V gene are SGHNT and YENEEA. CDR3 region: CASSSSLQGGKYEQYF. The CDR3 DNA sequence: TGTGCCAGCAGCTCAAGCTTACAGGGGGGTAAATACGAGCAGTACTTC.

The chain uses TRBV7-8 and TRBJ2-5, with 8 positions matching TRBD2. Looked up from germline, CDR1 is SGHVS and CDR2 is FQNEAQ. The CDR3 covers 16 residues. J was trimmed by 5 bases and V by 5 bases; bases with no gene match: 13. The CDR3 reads CASSVTSGRVRETQYF. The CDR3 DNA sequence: TGTGCCAGCAGCGTTACGTCCGGGAGGGTCCGGGAGACCCAGTACTTC.

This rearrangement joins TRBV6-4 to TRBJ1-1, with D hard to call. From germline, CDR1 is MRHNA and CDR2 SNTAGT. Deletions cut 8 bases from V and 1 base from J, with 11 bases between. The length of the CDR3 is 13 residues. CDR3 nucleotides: TGTGCCAGCTGCGACACCGAGAACACTGAAGCTTTCTTT. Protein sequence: CASCDTENTEAFF.

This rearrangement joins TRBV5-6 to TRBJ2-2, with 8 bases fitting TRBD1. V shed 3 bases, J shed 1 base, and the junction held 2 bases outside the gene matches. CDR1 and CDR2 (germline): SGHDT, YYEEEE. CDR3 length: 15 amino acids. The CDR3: CASSWTGLNTGELFF. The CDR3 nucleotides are TGTGCCAGCAGCTGGACAGGGCTGAACACCGGGGAGCTGTTTTTT.

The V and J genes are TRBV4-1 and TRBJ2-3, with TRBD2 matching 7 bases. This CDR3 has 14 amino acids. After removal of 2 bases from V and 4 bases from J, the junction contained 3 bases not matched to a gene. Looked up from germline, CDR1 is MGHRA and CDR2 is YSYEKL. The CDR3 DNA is TGCGCCAGCAGCCAACGGGAGGTTGCAGATACGCAGTATTTT. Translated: CASSQREVADTQYF.

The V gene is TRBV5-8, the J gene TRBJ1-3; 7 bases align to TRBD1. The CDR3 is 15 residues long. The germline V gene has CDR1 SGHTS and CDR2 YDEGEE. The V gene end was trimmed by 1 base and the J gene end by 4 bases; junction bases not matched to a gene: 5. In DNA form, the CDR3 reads TGTGCCAGCAGCTTGCACAGGGGTGGAGGAAACACCATATATTTT. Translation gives CASSLHRGGGNTIYF. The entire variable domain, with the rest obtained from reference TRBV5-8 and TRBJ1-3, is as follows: EAGVTQSPTHLIKTRGQQATLRCSPISGHTSVYWYQQALGLGLQFLLWYDEGEERNRGNFPPRFSGRQFPNYSSELNVNALELEDSALYLCASSLHRGGGNTIYFGEGSWLTVV.

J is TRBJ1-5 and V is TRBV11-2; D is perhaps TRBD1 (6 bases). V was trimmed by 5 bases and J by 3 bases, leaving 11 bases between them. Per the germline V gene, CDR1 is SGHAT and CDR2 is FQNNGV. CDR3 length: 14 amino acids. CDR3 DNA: TGTGCCAGCAGCCTTGGACAGTCCAATCAGCCCCAGCATTTT. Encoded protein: CASSLGQSNQPQHF.

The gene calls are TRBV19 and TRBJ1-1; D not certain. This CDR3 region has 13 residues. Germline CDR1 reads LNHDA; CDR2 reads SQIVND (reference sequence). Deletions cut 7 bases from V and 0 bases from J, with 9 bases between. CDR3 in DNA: TGTGCCAGTAAATTCGACTTGAACACTGAAGCTTTCTTT. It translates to CASKFDLNTEAFF. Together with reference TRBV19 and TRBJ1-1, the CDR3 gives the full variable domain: DGGITQSPKYLFRKEGQNVTLSCEQNLNHDAMYWYRQDPGQGLRLIYYSQIVNDFQKGDIAEGYSVSREKKESFPLTVTSAQKNPTAFYLCASKFDLNTEAFFGQGTRLTVV.

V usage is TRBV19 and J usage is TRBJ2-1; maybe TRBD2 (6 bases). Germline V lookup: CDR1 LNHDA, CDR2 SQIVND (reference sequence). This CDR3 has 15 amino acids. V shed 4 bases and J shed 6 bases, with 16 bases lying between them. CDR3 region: CASSTREKKGNEQFF. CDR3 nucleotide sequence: TGTGCCAGTAGTACTCGGGAGAAGAAGGGCAATGAGCAGTTCTTC.